This T cell receptor (beta chain) was retrieved from a study of shared clonotypes between healthy human individuals. In the authors' workflow: ImmunoSEQ junction-only sequences lacked quality scores, so their filtering differed. The assay was immunoSEQ multiplex PCR, and TCRdb's table has in-frame clones only and misses some. D and trimming come from the DNA, and the V and J calls and clone size come from that table. The sample has about 2,500,000 clones, roughly nine tenths seen once. The CDR3 is made up of 15 amino acids. The V end lost 0 bases, the J end lost 3 bases, and 10 bases lay between the germline ends. Germline V lookup: CDR1 SGHDT, CDR2 YYEEEE.

The V gene is TRBV5-6, the J gene TRBJ1-5, with D unclear. Sequencing was performed on naive CD4+ T cells sorted from blood. Regarding subset: CD45RA+ positively selected. The receptor was isolated from a man between 18 and 29 years old in good health. CDR3 region: CASSLGHSPNQPQHF. For the CDR3, the DNA is TGTGCCAGCAGCTTGGGACACTCCCCCAATCAGCCCCAGCATTTT.